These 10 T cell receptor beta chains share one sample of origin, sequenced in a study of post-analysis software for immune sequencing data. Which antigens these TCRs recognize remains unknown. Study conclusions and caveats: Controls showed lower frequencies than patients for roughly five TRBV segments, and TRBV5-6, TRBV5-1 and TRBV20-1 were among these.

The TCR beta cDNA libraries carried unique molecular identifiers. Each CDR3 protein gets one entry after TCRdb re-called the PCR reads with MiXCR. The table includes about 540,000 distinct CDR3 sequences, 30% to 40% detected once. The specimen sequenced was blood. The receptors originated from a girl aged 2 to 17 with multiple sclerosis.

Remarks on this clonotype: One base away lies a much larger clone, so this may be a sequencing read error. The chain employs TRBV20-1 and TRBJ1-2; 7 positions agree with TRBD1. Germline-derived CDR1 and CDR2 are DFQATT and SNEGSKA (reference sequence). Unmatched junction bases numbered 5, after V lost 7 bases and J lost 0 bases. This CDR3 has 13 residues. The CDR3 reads CSVRQGTNYGYTF. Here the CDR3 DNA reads TGCAGTGTCAGACAGGGAACTAACTATGGCTACACCTTC.

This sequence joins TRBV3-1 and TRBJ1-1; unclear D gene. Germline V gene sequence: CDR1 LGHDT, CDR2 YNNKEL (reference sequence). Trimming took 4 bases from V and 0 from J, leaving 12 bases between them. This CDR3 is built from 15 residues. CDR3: CASSPRTEMNTEAFF. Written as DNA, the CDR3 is TGTGCCAGCAGCCCTCGGACCGAAATGAACACTGAAGCTTTCTTT.

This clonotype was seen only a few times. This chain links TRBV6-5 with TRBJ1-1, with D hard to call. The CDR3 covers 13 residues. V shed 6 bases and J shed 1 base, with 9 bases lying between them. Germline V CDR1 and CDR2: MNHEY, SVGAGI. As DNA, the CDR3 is TGTGCCAGCAGCCGCCATCAGAACACTGAAGCTTTCTTT. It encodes CASSRHQNTEAFF.

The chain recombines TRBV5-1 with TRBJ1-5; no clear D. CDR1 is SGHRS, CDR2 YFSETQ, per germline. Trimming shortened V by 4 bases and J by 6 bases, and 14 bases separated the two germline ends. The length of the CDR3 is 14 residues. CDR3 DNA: TGCGCCAGCAGCCCCCAGTGTGGCGGTCAGCCCCAGCATTTT. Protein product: CASSPQCGGQPQHF.

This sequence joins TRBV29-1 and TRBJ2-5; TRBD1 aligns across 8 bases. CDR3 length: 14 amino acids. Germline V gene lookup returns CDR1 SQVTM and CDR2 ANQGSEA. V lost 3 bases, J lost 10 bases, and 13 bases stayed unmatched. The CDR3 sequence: CSVDSWDRHTGQYF. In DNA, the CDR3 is TGCAGCGTTGATTCCTGGGACAGGCACACGGGCCAGTACTTC.

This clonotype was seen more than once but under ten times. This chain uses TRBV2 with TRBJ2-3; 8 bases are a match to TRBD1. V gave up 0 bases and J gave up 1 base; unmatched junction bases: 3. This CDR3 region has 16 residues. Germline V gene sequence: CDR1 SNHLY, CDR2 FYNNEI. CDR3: CASSEALTGGTDTQYF. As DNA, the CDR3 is TGTGCCAGCAGTGAAGCCCTGACAGGGGGCACAGATACGCAGTATTTT. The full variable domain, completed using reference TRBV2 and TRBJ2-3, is EPEVTQTPSHQVTQMGQEVILRCVPISNHLYFYWYRQILGQKVEFLVSFYNNEISEKSEIFDDQFSVERPDGSNFTLKIRSTKLEDSAMYFCASSEALTGGTDTQYFGPGTRLTVL.

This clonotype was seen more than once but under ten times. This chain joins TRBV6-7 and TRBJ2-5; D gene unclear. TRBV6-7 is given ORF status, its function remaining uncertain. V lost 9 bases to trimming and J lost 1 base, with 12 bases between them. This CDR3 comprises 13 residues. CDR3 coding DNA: TGTGCCAGTAGACCCGGAGTCCAAGAGACCCAGTACTTC. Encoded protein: CASRPGVQETQYF.

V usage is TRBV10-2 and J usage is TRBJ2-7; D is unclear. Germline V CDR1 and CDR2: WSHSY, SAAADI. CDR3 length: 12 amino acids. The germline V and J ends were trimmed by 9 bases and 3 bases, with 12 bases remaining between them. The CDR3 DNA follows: TGCGCCAGTCCGCCTGGGCTCTACGAGCAGTACTTC. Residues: CASPPGLYEQYF.

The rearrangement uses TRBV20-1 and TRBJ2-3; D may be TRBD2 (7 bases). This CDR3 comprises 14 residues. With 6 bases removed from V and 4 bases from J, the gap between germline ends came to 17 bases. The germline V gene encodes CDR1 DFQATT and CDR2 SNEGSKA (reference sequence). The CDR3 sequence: CSARRGGFSDTQYF. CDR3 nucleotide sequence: TGCAGTGCCCGAAGGGGGGGCTTCTCAGATACGCAGTATTTT.

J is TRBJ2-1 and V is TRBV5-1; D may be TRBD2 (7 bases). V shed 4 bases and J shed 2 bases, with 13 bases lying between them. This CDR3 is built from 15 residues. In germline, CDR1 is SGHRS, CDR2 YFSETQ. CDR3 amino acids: CASSGGGGAYNEQFF. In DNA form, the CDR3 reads TGCGCCAGCAGCGGGGGCGGGGGCGCCTACAATGAGCAGTTCTTC.